A selection of T cell receptor beta chains follows, all from one sample in a study of T-cell memory formation after mild COVID-19. TCRdb recomputed calls from the 5' RACE reads with MiXCR, one row per CDR3 protein. The data contain 200,000 or so distinct CDR3 sequences, just over 9.5% of them seen just once; the ten biggest clones take up 3.5%. Sequenced: PBMCs or a T cell subset sorted from them (not recorded which). The receptors derive from a man aged 18-30 years who had mild COVID-19 (a few samples of this study predate the infection). Cell type and time point are not known. CDR3s include the opening cysteine and the closing phenylalanine or tryptophan. A D gene is named only where the DNA matches it firmly. Clone size is stated in some rows and not others, as once, few, many or a class when expanded.

TRBJ2-7,-,TRBV25-1,many,CASSKGHEQYF,TGTGCCAGCAGTAAGGGCCACGAGCAGTACTTC
TRBJ2-7,-,TRBV6-5,-,CASSPLVGQPYEQYF,TGTGCCAGCAGTCCCTTGGTGGGACAACCTTACGAGCAGTACTTC
TRBJ1-5,-,TRBV30,many,CAWTGNSNQPQHF,TGTGCCTGGACAGGAAATAGCAATCAGCCCCAGCATTTT
TRBJ1-2,-,TRBV30,-,CAWTEGVYGYTF,TGTGCCTGGACGGAGGGGGTATATGGCTACACCTTC
TRBJ1-4,-,TRBV7-9,many,CASSPNPGQLFF,TGTGCCAGCAGCCCAAACCCTGGGCAACTGTTTTTT
TRBJ2-1,-,TRBV6-2/TRBV6-3,-,CASGGTANEQFF,TGTGCCAGCGGAGGGACGGCGAATGAGCAGTTCTTC
TRBJ2-2,-,TRBV3-1,few,CASSFSGLNTGELFF,TGTGCCAGCAGCTTCTCGGGTTTGAACACCGGGGAGCTGTTTTTT
TRBJ2-5,TRBD2,TRBV5-4,few,CASGPGTSSLGETQYF,TGTGCCAGCGGCCCGGGGACTAGTAGTTTAGGAGAGACCCAGTACTTC
TRBJ2-3,-,TRBV7-2,-,CASSLAGAGTDTQYF,TGTGCCAGCAGCTTAGCGGGGGCGGGCACAGATACGCAGTATTTT
TRBJ2-7,-,TRBV30,-,CAWRRGYEQYF,TGTGCCTGGAGACGGGGGTACGAGCAGTACTTC
TRBJ2-7,-,TRBV7-2,many,CASSPSAGTAYEQYF,TGTGCCAGCAGCCCCTCGGCGGGGACTGCCTACGAGCAGTACTTC
TRBJ2-2,TRBD1,TRBV24-1,-,CATGDRVAGELFF,TGTGCCACCGGAGACAGGGTCGCCGGGGAGCTGTTTTTT
TRBJ2-2,-,TRBV5-1,-,CASRNKTSTYRELFF,TGCGCCAGCAGAAATAAAACATCCACTTACCGGGAGCTGTTTTTT
TRBJ2-2,-,TRBV19,-,CASARSGNTGELFF,TGTGCCAGTGCGAGGTCCGGGAACACCGGGGAGCTGTTTTTT
TRBJ2-2,-,TRBV6-4,few,CASSEVRTGELFF,TGTGCCAGCAGTGAAGTTCGCACCGGGGAGCTGTTTTTT
TRBJ1-2,TRBD1,TRBV7-2,few,CASSLERGRDGYTF,TGTGCCAGCAGCTTAGAAAGGGGGCGCGATGGCTACACCTTC
TRBJ2-7,TRBD2,TRBV7-9,few,CASSLSGGSNYEQYF,TGTGCCAGCAGCTTGAGCGGGGGGTCCAACTACGAGCAGTACTTC
TRBJ2-5,-,TRBV18,many,CASSPTLRQTQETQYF,TGTGCCAGCTCACCCACGCTTAGGCAGACTCAAGAGACCCAGTACTTC
TRBJ2-1,TRBD2,TRBV9,-,CASSVGPLRGTNEQFF,TGTGCCAGCAGCGTAGGCCCTTTGCGGGGGACCAATGAGCAGTTCTTC
TRBJ2-2,-,TRBV12-3/TRBV12-4,-,CATRGEGTGELFF,TGTGCCACCAGGGGGGAGGGCACCGGGGAGCTGTTTTTT
TRBJ1-4,-,TRBV3-1,-,CASSQGVAGANEKLFF,TGTGCCAGCAGCCAAGGCGTGGCAGGGGCTAATGAAAAACTGTTTTTT
TRBJ1-5,TRBD1,TRBV5-6,few,CASSSGDRGGNQPQHF,TGTGCCAGCAGCTCAGGGGACAGGGGCGGCAATCAGCCCCAGCATTTT
TRBJ1-1,-,TRBV7-9,-,CASSRLQGTEAFF,TGTGCCAGCAGCCGCCTACAGGGAACTGAAGCTTTCTTT
TRBJ2-5,-,TRBV12-3/TRBV12-4,-,CASSFVQGSGPRTQYF,TGTGCCAGCAGTTTCGTACAGGGCTCCGGGCCAAGGACCCAGTACTTC
TRBJ1-5,-,TRBV11-2,many,CASSLGVGGSNQPQHF,TGTGCCAGCAGCTTAGGGGTCGGCGGGAGCAATCAGCCCCAGCATTTT
TRBJ1-6,-,TRBV5-4,few,CASSLNGGSYNSPLHF,TGTGCCAGCAGCTTGAACGGGGGCTCCTATAATTCACCCCTCCACTTT
TRBJ2-2,-,TRBV5-1,few,CASSSGMGDYTGELFF,TGCGCCAGCAGCAGTGGCATGGGGGACTACACCGGGGAGCTGTTTTTT
TRBJ1-1,-,TRBV20-1,-,CSAREGAAEAFF,TGCAGTGCTAGAGAAGGGGCGGCTGAAGCTTTCTTT
TRBJ2-7,TRBD1,TRBV6-5,-,CASSQRTGNTYEQYF,TGTGCCAGCAGTCAAAGGACAGGGAACACCTACGAGCAGTACTTC
TRBJ2-2,TRBD2,TRBV27,many,CASKRGGTGELFF,TGTGCCAGCAAACGGGGGGGCACCGGGGAGCTGTTTTTT
TRBJ1-2,-,TRBV5-1,many,CASSLSTTYNYGYTF,TGCGCCAGCAGCTTATCGACAACCTATAACTATGGCTACACCTTC
TRBJ2-3,TRBD1,TRBV6-2/TRBV6-3,few,CASIPGQGTDTQYF,TGTGCCAGCATTCCGGGACAGGGTACAGATACGCAGTATTTT
TRBJ2-7,TRBD1,TRBV11-3,few,CASSQTGVYEQYF,TGTGCCAGCAGCCAGACAGGGGTCTACGAGCAGTACTTC
TRBJ2-2,-,TRBV30,-,CAWSHHKPGELFF,TGTGCCTGGAGTCATCATAAGCCCGGGGAGCTGTTTTTT
TRBJ1-6,-,TRBV4-2,few,CASSQDRGVSPLHF,TGTGCCAGCAGCCAAGATCGGGGGGTCTCACCCCTCCACTTT
TRBJ2-2,TRBD1,TRBV5-1,-,CASRPAEGANTGELFF,TGCGCCAGCAGGCCGGCCGAGGGGGCAAACACCGGGGAGCTGTTTTTT
TRBJ1-1,-,TRBV5-1,few,CASSSKGPGSTEAFF,TGCGCCAGCAGCTCAAAAGGACCGGGGAGCACTGAAGCTTTCTTT
TRBJ2-5,TRBD2,TRBV5-1,-,CASSLGTSGGAGETQYF,TGCGCCAGCAGCTTGGGGACTAGCGGGGGGGCCGGTGAGACCCAGTACTTC
TRBJ1-2,-,TRBV6-5,-,CASSYSGQIIYGYTF,TGTGCCAGCAGTTACTCGGGTCAGATAATTTATGGCTACACCTTC
TRBJ2-2,TRBD1,TRBV7-9,few,CASSGPGQGATGELFF,TGTGCCAGCAGCGGACCGGGACAGGGGGCCACCGGGGAGCTGTTTTTT
TRBJ1-1,-,TRBV27,few,CASARQQNTEAFF,TGTGCCAGCGCGAGACAGCAGAACACTGAAGCTTTCTTT
TRBJ2-5,TRBD1,TRBV27,many,CASSLLRQGKETQYF,TGTGCCAGCAGTTTACTCAGACAGGGGAAGGAGACCCAGTACTTC
TRBJ2-1,-,TRBV3-1,-,CASSQGGSAYNEQFF,TGTGCCAGCAGCCAAGGAGGATCGGCCTACAATGAGCAGTTCTTC
TRBJ2-3,TRBD2,TRBV20-1,-,CSASDSRGVSQYF,TGCAGTGCATCGGACTCGCGGGGGGTTTCGCAGTATTTT
TRBJ1-2,-,TRBV20-1,many,CSARPVSRLSYGYTF,TGCAGTGCTAGACCGGTATCTCGGCTCTCTTATGGCTACACCTTC
TRBJ2-5,-,TRBV7-2,few,CASSLAGPLWKTQYF,TGTGCCAGCAGCTTAGCAGGGCCTCTTTGGAAGACCCAGTACTTC
TRBJ2-6,-,TRBV12-3/TRBV12-4,-,CASSLFGANVLTF,TGTGCCAGCAGCTTGTTCGGGGCCAACGTCCTGACTTTC
TRBJ2-1,-,TRBV7-3,few,CASRGNGQNNEQFF,TGTGCCAGCAGGGGGAACGGGCAGAACAATGAGCAGTTCTTC
TRBJ1-3,-,TRBV7-2,-,CASRYSASSGNTIYF,TGTGCCAGCAGATACAGCGCGTCCTCTGGAAACACCATATATTTT
TRBJ1-4,-,TRBV4-1,few,CASSQDRRMRGGTNEKLFF,TGCGCCAGCAGCCAAGATAGGCGGATGAGGGGGGGAACTAATGAAAAACTGTTTTTT
TRBJ2-3,-,TRBV7-3,few,CASSSLARSTDTQYF,TGTGCCAGCAGCTCATTAGCAAGGAGCACAGATACGCAGTATTTT
TRBJ1-2,-,TRBV7-3,few,CASSLSRRGISGYTF,TGTGCCAGCAGCTTAAGCCGAAGGGGCATCAGCGGCTACACCTTC
TRBJ2-3,-,TRBV7-2,-,CASSLISSGTDTQYF,TGTGCCAGCAGCTTAATATCCAGCGGCACAGATACGCAGTATTTT
TRBJ1-5,TRBD1,TRBV6-6,few,CASRRQGFWAQHF,TGTGCCAGCAGACGACAGGGGTTTTGGGCCCAGCATTTT
TRBJ2-1,-,TRBV7-6,few,CASSPGEERNEQFF,TGTGCCAGCAGTCCCGGGGAGGAAAGGAATGAGCAGTTCTTC